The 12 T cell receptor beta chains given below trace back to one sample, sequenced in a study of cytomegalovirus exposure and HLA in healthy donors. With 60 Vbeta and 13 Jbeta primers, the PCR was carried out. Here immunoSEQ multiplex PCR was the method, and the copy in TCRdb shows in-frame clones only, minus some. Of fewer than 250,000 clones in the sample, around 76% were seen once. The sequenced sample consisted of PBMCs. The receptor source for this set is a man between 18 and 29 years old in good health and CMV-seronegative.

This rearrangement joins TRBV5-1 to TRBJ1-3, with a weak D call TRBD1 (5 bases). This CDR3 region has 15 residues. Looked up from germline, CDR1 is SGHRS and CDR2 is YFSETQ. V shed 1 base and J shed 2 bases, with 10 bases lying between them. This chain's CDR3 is CASSLSGGAGNTIYF. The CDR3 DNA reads TGCGCCAGCAGCTTGTCTGGGGGGGCTGGAAACACCATATATTTT.

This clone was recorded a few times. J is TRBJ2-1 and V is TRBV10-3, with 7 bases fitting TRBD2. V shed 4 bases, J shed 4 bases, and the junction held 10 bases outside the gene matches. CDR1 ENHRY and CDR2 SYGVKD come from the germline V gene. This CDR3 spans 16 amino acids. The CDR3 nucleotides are TGTGCCATCAGTGGGGTCGCTAGCGGCTTATACAATGAGCAGTTCTTC. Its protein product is CAISGVASGLYNEQFF.

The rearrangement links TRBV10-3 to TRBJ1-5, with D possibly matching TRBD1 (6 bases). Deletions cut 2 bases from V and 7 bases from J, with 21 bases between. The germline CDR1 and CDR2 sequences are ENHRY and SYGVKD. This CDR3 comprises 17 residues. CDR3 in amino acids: CAISELPGGGVGQPQHF. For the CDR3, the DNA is TGTGCCATCAGTGAGCTCCCTGGGGGGGGCGTCGGCCAGCCCCAGCATTTT.

In DNA, the CDR3 is TGTGCCAGCAGCTTTGGGACTAGCTTTAGACTCCTCTCCGAGCAGTACTTC. This codes for CASSFGTSFRLLSEQYF. The J gene is TRBJ2-7, the V gene TRBV5-4, with 9 bases fitting TRBD2. The CDR3 is made up of 17 amino acids. Per germline, CDR1 SGHNT and CDR2 YYREEE (reference sequence). J lost 6 bases, V lost 2 bases, and 15 bases had no gene match.

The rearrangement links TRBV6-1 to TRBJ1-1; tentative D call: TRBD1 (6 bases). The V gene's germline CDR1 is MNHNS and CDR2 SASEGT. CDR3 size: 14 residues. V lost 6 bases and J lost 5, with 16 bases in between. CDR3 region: CASSPGEGWTEAFF. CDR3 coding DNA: TGTGCCAGCAGCCCAGGGGAAGGCTGGACTGAAGCTTTCTTT.

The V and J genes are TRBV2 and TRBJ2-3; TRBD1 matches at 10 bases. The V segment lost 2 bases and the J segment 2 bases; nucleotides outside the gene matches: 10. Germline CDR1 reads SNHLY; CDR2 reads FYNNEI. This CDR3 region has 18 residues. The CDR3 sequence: CASSEWGRGQGNTDTQYF. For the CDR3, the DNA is TGTGCCAGCAGTGAATGGGGGCGGGGACAGGGGAACACAGATACGCAGTATTTT.

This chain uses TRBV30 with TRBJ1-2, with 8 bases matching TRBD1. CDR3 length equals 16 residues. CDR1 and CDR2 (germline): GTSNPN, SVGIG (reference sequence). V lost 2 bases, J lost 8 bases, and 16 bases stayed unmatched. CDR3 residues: CAWSPLGGQVLWGYTF. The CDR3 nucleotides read TGTGCCTGGAGTCCCCTTGGGGGACAGGTCCTCTGGGGCTACACCTTC.

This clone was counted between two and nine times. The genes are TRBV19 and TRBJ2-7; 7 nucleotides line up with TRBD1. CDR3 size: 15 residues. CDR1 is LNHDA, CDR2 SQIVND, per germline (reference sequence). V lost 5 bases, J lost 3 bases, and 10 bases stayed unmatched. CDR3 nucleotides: TGTGCCAGTAGTGATGACAGGGCAAAGGGCTACGAGCAGTACTTC. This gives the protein CASSDDRAKGYEQYF.

CDR3 DNA: TGTGCCAGCAGCTTGGATAGCGGGAGGACTGGGAAGACCCAGTACTTC. Protein sequence: CASSLDSGRTGKTQYF. V usage is TRBV7-9 and J usage is TRBJ2-5; 10 bases match TRBD2. Losses at the gene ends were 3 bases for V and 6 bases for J; bases not matched to a gene: 10. Germline V gene lookup returns CDR1 SEHNR and CDR2 FQNEAQ (reference sequence). This CDR3 comprises 16 residues.

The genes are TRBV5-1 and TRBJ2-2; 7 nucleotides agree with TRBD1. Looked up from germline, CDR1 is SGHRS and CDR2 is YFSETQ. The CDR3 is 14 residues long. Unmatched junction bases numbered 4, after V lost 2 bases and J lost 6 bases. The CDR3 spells CASSFDTGAGELFF. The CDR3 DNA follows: TGCGCCAGCAGCTTTGATACAGGGGCCGGGGAGCTGTTTTTT.

CDR3 region: CASSLYPEGNYGYTF. CDR3 in DNA: TGTGCCAGCAGTTTATACCCAGAGGGCAACTATGGCTACACCTTC. The rearrangement joins TRBV27 to TRBJ1-2; no clear D. The V end lost 1 base, the J end lost 2 bases, and 11 bases lay between the germline ends. The CDR3 has 15 residues. From germline, CDR1 is MNHEY and CDR2 SMNVEV (reference sequence).

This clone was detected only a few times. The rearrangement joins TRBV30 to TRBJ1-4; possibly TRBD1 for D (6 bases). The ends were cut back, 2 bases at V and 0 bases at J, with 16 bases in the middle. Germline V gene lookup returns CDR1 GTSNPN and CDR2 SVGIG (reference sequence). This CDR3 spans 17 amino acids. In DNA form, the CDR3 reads TGTGCCTGGAGTAAGGACAGCAAGTATGCAACTAATGAAAAACTGTTTTTT. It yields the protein CAWSKDSKYATNEKLFF. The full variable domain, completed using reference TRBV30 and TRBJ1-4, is SQTIHQWPATLVQPVGSPLSLECTVEGTSNPNLYWYRQAAGRGLQLLFYSVGIGQISSEVPQNLSASRPQDRQFILSSKKLLLSDSGFYLCAWSKDSKYATNEKLFFGSGTQLSVL.